This record covers a single T cell receptor (beta chain). This receptor's antigen is unknown. Nothing much larger sits one base from this clone, and base qualities are not available. This sample was included in a study of blood T cell repertoires in COVID-19 (dated by TCRdb to 2018 to 2020). At the level of the whole study: Samples covering the acute and convalescent phases of COVID-19 were provided by collaborators in the United States, Italy and Spain. The prospective study material was composed of cDNA or gDNA derived from T cells, B-cell-depleted T cells, or PBMCs. The dataset comprised deeply sampled blood TCRbeta repertoires from subjects exposed to, actively infected with, or recovered from COVID-19. The repertoires were made available in a free public database intended to serve as a resource for research on the immune response to SARS-CoV-2. The samples were drawn from the first 160 participants of the ongoing ImmuneRACE study and from roughly 1,300 subjects provided by 6 global collaborators. A de-identified subject ID, COVID-19 status, age in years and sex were almost always included in the sample metadata. Where available, HLA class I and class II types were taken from metadata supplied by the sample provider and were not determined by assay-based typing.

The collaborating institutions used their own protocols to collect whole blood in K2EDTA tubes. For TCRbeta analysis, collaborator samples were shipped as frozen whole blood, as isolated PBMCs, or as DNA extracted from either sample type. The study at large found these results: How much clinical and demographic metadata was included differed by source and by participant, and the metadata was provided uncurated.

TCRbeta CDR3 regions were amplified from genomic DNA by means of the immunoSEQ Assay, a bias-controlled multiplex PCR. As for how the authors treated the data: Within the assay, amplification of reference gene primers was used to estimate how many nucleated cells each sample contained. To quantify the absolute abundance of each unique TCRbeta CDR3 rearrangement, sequence reads were collapsed and filtered. For each sample, productive Simpson clonality was calculated by taking the square root of Simpson's diversity index across productive rearrangements. TCRdb limited this immuneACCESS table to in-frame rearrangements with V and J called. A share of clones is missing; checked studies link under half to unresolved V genes, and the rest is unexplained. Clonal size and the V and J genes are those of that table, whereas D and trimming came from the DNA. This sample is represented by under 150,000 clones; about 80% of them were singletons. About 7.3% of the sample lies in the top ten.

The CDR3 spans 16 residues, from the cysteine through the phenylalanine. Of all the DNA, just the CDR3 is kept, 48 bases in frame from base 1. V is trimmed back by 1 base and J by 4 bases, and the junction contains 9 bases that no gene match accounts for. Looking up the germline V gene yields CDR1 LGHNA and CDR2 YNFKEQ. The receptor's source is a woman in her thirties or forties with acute or convalescent COVID-19. The chain is made from TRBV4-2 and TRBJ1-2; 7 junctional bases match TRBD1. The sample taken for sequencing was peripheral blood. The CDR3 protein is CASSQGRDSRSYGYTF. The DNA sequence is as follows: TGTGCCAGCAGCCAAGGCAGGGACAGCCGATCCTATGGCTACACCTTC.